This passage covers 29 T cell receptor beta chains from one sample sequenced in a study of T cells in Graves' hyperthyroidism and ophthalmopathy. TCR beta CDR3 region amplification was performed from RNA transcripts. Researchers ran a first-round RT-PCR on the TCR CDR3 using the HTBI primer set. TCRdb redid the calling of the multiplex PCR reads with MiXCR, one entry per CDR3 protein. The table includes hundreds of thousands of distinct CDR3 sequences, 12% to 15% detected once. Sequenced material: blood. These receptors all come from a woman between 18 and 29 years old with Graves' hyperthyroidism.

The rearrangement joins TRBV3-1 to TRBJ1-3; D is uncertain. V was trimmed by 0 bases and J by 0 bases, leaving 6 bases between them. The CDR3 extends over 15 amino acids. Germline V lookup: CDR1 LGHDT, CDR2 YNNKEL (reference sequence). The CDR3 region is CASSQEQLSGNTIYF. DNA of the CDR3: TGTGCCAGCAGCCAAGAACAGCTCTCTGGAAACACCATATATTTT.

This clonotype occurred many times. The chain uses TRBV24-1 and TRBJ2-1; TRBD1 might be the D (5 bases). This CDR3 is 16 amino acids long. Germline loops: CDR1 KGHDR, CDR2 SFDVKD. V dropped 9 bases and J dropped 0 bases, with 17 bases sitting between them. As DNA, the CDR3 is TGTGCCACCGGAAACCCAGGGCCTTCCTCCTACAATGAGCAGTTCTTC. Its translation: CATGNPGPSSYNEQFF.

This clonotype was seen at least ten times. V and J are TRBV7-2 and TRBJ1-5, with D perhaps matching TRBD1 (6 bases). Trimming removed 1 base from V and 7 bases from J, with 8 bases in between. Germline CDR1 reads SGHTA; CDR2 reads FQGNSA. This CDR3 has 13 amino acids. The CDR3: CASSLDRVQPQHF. The CDR3, as DNA: TGTGCCAGCAGCTTAGACAGGGTGCAGCCCCAGCATTTT.

This clonotype was seen a handful of times. The rearrangement links TRBV27 to TRBJ1-1, with D possibly being TRBD1 (5 bases). V shed 2 bases and J shed 4 bases, with 11 bases lying between them. This CDR3 has 14 amino acids. Per the germline V gene, CDR1 is MNHEY and CDR2 is SMNVEV (reference sequence). The CDR3 DNA follows: TGTGCCAGCAGTTTACGGGGGATGGGCACTGAAGCTTTCTTT. The encoded protein is CASSLRGMGTEAFF.

This clonotype has more than one count but fewer than ten. Possible read error: a much larger clone is one base away. The V gene is TRBV2, the J gene TRBJ1-2, with TRBD1 identical over 7 bases. CDR1 and CDR2 (germline): SNHLY, FYNNEI. This CDR3 has 14 residues. Trimming took 7 bases from V and 4 from J; bases not matched to a gene: 9. Here the CDR3 DNA reads TGTGCCAGCATTCCGGGACAGATACCCTATGGCTACACCTTC. Translating gives CASIPGQIPYGYTF.

This clonotype was found many times. The J gene is TRBJ2-5, the V gene TRBV27, with D possibly being TRBD1 or TRBD2 (5 bases each). Trimming removed 3 bases at V and 5 bases at J, with 10 bases between. Per germline, CDR1 MNHEY and CDR2 SMNVEV (reference sequence). The CDR3 loop spans 13 amino acids. DNA of the CDR3: TGTGCCAGCAGTTTTGGATGGGGGGAGACCCAGTACTTC. Translating it yields CASSFGWGETQYF.

This clonotype occurred many times. The chain recombines TRBV7-3 with TRBJ1-1; possibly TRBD1 for D (5 bases). The CDR3 runs 15 residues. CDR1 and CDR2 from the germline V gene are SGHTA and FQGTGA. Trimming shortened V by 5 bases and J by 3 bases, and 16 bases separated the two germline ends. Written as DNA, the CDR3 is TGTGCCAGCAGCCCTCGGGCGGAACAGGACACTGAAGCTTTCTTT. This encodes CASSPRAEQDTEAFF.

This clonotype was seen ten or more times. The chain has TRBV20-1 and TRBJ1-4, with D unresolved. CDR3 length equals 15 residues. V lost 6 bases and J 2 bases, leaving 16 bases between the germline ends. Looked up from germline, CDR1 is DFQATT and CDR2 is SNEGSKA (reference sequence). Here the CDR3 DNA reads TGCAGTGCCCACCCTGGGCCGCGTACTAATGAAAAACTGTTTTTT. As protein: CSAHPGPRTNEKLFF.

This clonotype was picked up many times. The V and J genes are TRBV28 and TRBJ2-7; 10 bases map to TRBD2. Trimming at V came to 4 bases and at J to 3 bases, leaving 12 bases not matched to a gene. The CDR3 length is 17 residues. The germline V gene has CDR1 MDHEN and CDR2 SYDVKM. CDR3 amino acids: CASSSPNGASGSYEQYF. The CDR3 bases are TGTGCCAGCAGTTCCCCTAACGGGGCTAGCGGGAGCTACGAGCAGTACTTC.

The V call is TRBV6-1, the J call TRBJ2-5; the D gene is possibly TRBD2 (6 bases). Trimming shortened V by 6 bases and J by 1 base, and 15 bases separated the two germline ends. The CDR3 length is 15 residues. Germline V gene data show CDR1 as MNHNS and CDR2 as SASEGT. In DNA form, the CDR3 reads TGTGCCAGCAGAGACTGGGGGAGGACCCAAGAGACCCAGTACTTC. This codes for CASRDWGRTQETQYF.

The chain combines TRBV5-1 with TRBJ1-1; 10 nucleotides line up with TRBD1. The germline V gene has CDR1 SGHRS and CDR2 YFSETQ. The CDR3 has 16 amino acids. Losses at the gene ends were 4 bases for V and 0 bases for J; bases not matched to a gene: 6. The CDR3 protein is CASSLDRGRVNTEAFF. The CDR3 region has the DNA TGCGCCAGCAGCCTAGACAGGGGGCGGGTGAACACTGAAGCTTTCTTT.

This clonotype has just a few counts. This rearrangement joins TRBV7-2 to TRBJ1-2, with 7 positions matching TRBD1. Germline CDR1 and CDR2: SGHTA and FQGNSA. The CDR3 is 14 amino acids. With 5 bases clipped from V and 6 bases from J, the junction kept 9 bases outside the gene matches. In DNA form, the CDR3 reads TGTGCCAGCAGCCAACAGGGGAACATTAATGGCTACACCTTC. Translating it yields CASSQQGNINGYTF.

There are many counts of this clonotype. The V and J genes are TRBV5-1 and TRBJ2-1, with D perhaps TRBD1 (6 bases). Germline assignment: CDR1 SGHRS and CDR2 YFSETQ. Trimming pared 0 bases from V and 7 bases from J, leaving 8 bases between. The length of the CDR3 is 13 residues. Here the CDR3 DNA reads TGCGCCAGCAGCTTGGGCAGGGGAAATGAGCAGTTCTTC. This gives the protein CASSLGRGNEQFF.

The gene calls are TRBV30 and TRBJ1-4; D call uncertain. V shed 4 bases and J shed 5 bases, with 14 bases lying between them. The germline V gene has CDR1 GTSNPN and CDR2 SVGIG (reference sequence). The CDR3 covers 14 residues. CDR3 nucleotide sequence: TGTGCCTGGAATCGTATCCGGGGAAATGAAAAACTGTTTTTT. Its translation: CAWNRIRGNEKLFF.

The chain has TRBV5-1 and TRBJ1-5; D is undetermined. Per germline, CDR1 SGHRS and CDR2 YFSETQ. V lost 3 bases and J lost 8, with 18 bases in between. The CDR3 spans 15 residues. CDR3 sequence reads: CASSSRGRRWEPQHF. The CDR3 nucleotides read TGCGCCAGCAGCTCCCGGGGAAGGCGTTGGGAGCCCCAGCATTTT.

The chain combines TRBV2 with TRBJ2-3; the D gene is possibly TRBD1 (6 bases). The end of the DNA fits TRBJ1-5 better, so the J call may be wrong. CDR1 is SNHLY and CDR2 is FYNNEI in the germline V gene. The CDR3 contains 14 residues. The DNA of the CDR3 is TGTGCCAGCAGTAACCCCGGGGGCACAGATACGCAGCATTTT. Translation: CASSNPGGTDTQHF.

The chain employs TRBV5-6 and TRBJ2-2; D is unresolved. This CDR3 has 13 amino acids. V was pared by 2 bases and J by 5 bases, with 7 bases between. Germline CDR1 SGHDT, CDR2 YYEEEE. The DNA for the CDR3 is TGTGCCAGCAGCTTACCAACTACCGGGGAGCTGTTTTTT. Amino acid sequence: CASSLPTTGELFF.

This clonotype was seen at least ten times. J is TRBJ2-1 and V is TRBV7-2, with D hard to call. The CDR3 runs 11 residues. The germline gives CDR1 SGHTA, CDR2 FQGNSA. The V gene lost 4 bases and the J gene lost 9 bases, with 7 bases spanning the gap. The DNA of the CDR3 is TGTGCCAGCAGCTCTACAACTGAGCAGTTCTTC. This translates into CASSSTTEQFF.

This clonotype has at least ten counts. This chain joins TRBV7-9 and TRBJ2-7; D gene ambiguous. Germline loops: CDR1 SEHNR, CDR2 FQNEAQ (reference sequence). CDR3 length equals 14 residues. V was shortened by 5 bases and J by 2 bases, with 13 bases between the two germline ends. The CDR3 coding sequence is TGTGCCAGCAGCCCAGAGTTTGGCACCTACGAGCAGTACTTC. Its protein is CASSPEFGTYEQYF.

This clonotype was observed a few times. This chain uses TRBV2 with TRBJ2-1; tentatively, D is TRBD1 or TRBD2 (5 bases each). Trimming took 4 bases from V and 6 from J, leaving 19 bases between them. The CDR3 consists of 16 residues. Germline CDR1 and CDR2: SNHLY and FYNNEI. CDR3 in amino acids: CASSAYGGPPRNEQFF. The CDR3, as DNA: TGTGCCAGCAGTGCCTATGGGGGACCGCCGCGCAATGAGCAGTTCTTC.

This clonotype has ten or more counts. This chain joins TRBV5-1 and TRBJ2-3; D is unclear. Germline V gene data show CDR1 as SGHRS and CDR2 as YFSETQ. Trimming removed 3 bases from V and 4 bases from J, with 15 bases in between. The CDR3 loop spans 15 amino acids. CDR3: CASSYGSPKADTQYF. As DNA, the CDR3 is TGCGCCAGCAGCTACGGCAGCCCTAAGGCAGATACGCAGTATTTT.

This clonotype has at least ten counts. V and J are TRBV24-1 and TRBJ1-5; D gene uncertain. Germline V gene lookup returns CDR1 KGHDR and CDR2 SFDVKD. The CDR3 spans 14 residues. V shed 7 bases and J shed 4 bases, with 13 bases lying between them. The CDR3 loop reads CATRGAGSNQPQHF. The CDR3 DNA is TGTGCCACCAGGGGTGCAGGCTCTAATCAGCCCCAGCATTTT.

In its sample, this clonotype was seen many times. The chain uses TRBV7-9 and TRBJ2-2; the D gene is possibly TRBD1 (6 bases). The CDR3 runs 16 residues. Between the trimmed V and J ends, which lost 4 bases and 6 bases, there was a span of 18 bases. Germline CDR1 reads SEHNR; CDR2 reads FQNEAQ (reference sequence). CDR3 protein: CASSSTGSRAAGELFF. DNA for the CDR3: TGTGCCAGCAGCTCAACAGGGTCACGCGCCGCCGGGGAGCTGTTTTTT.

This clonotype was seen a handful of times. The chain has TRBV18 and TRBJ1-1; no clear D. Trimming stripped 3 bases from V and 0 bases from J, with 14 bases between. CDR3 length: 16 residues. CDR1 KGHSH and CDR2 LQKENI come from the germline V gene. In DNA form, the CDR3 reads TGTGCCAGCTCACCCGACCGGAACCAATTGAACACTGAAGCTTTCTTT. This gives the protein CASSPDRNQLNTEAFF.

The chain couples TRBV5-4 to TRBJ2-7, with TRBD1 matching 10 bases. Per germline, CDR1 SGHNT and CDR2 YYREEE (reference sequence). The V segment lost 3 bases and the J segment 3 bases; nucleotides outside the gene matches: 15. This CDR3 has 18 amino acids. The CDR3 DNA sequence: TGTGCCAGCAGCTCTTTAACTCAAGGGGGACAGGGGTTCTACGAGCAGTACTTC. This gives the protein CASSSLTQGGQGFYEQYF.

In its sample, this clonotype was seen many times. The chain links TRBV2 to TRBJ2-1; tentatively, D is TRBD2 (6 bases). The CDR3 is 14 residues long. The V and J ends lost 7 bases and 2 bases respectively, with 12 bases between them. Looked up from germline, CDR1 is SNHLY and CDR2 is FYNNEI. The CDR3 nucleotides are TGTGCCAGCATATCGGACTACACCTACAATGAGCAGTTCTTC. Protein sequence: CASISDYTYNEQFF.

The gene calls are TRBV5-1 and TRBJ2-3; perhaps TRBD2 as D (6 bases). Trimming removed 0 bases from V and 6 bases from J, with 23 bases in between. This CDR3 has 18 amino acids. The germline CDR1 and CDR2 sequences are SGHRS and YFSETQ. The CDR3 reads CASSLVRPDPPRGDTQYF. The CDR3 nucleotides are TGCGCCAGCAGCTTGGTTCGACCGGACCCGCCCCGGGGGGATACGCAGTATTTT. Full variable domain (outside the CDR3, taken from reference TRBV5-1 and TRBJ2-3): KAGVTQTPRYLIKTRGQQVTLSCSPISGHRSVSWYQQTPGQGLQFLFEYFSETQRNKGNFPGRFSGRQFSNSRSEMNVSTLELGDSALYLCASSLVRPDPPRGDTQYFGPGTRLTVL.

This clonotype occurred a few times. Being one base from a much bigger clone, this may be a read error. The chain joins TRBV11-3 to TRBJ2-1, with 10 bases aligning to TRBD2. CDR1 SGHNT and CDR2 YENEEA come from the germline V gene. The CDR3 extends over 17 amino acids. The CDR3: CAGSRISPSGRNHEQFF. The CDR3, as DNA: TGTGCCGGCAGCAGAATTTCCCCTAGCGGGAGAAACCATGAGCAGTTCTTC.

This clonotype was seen more than once but under ten times. The rearrangement links TRBV19 to TRBJ2-2; 10 bases line up with TRBD2. CDR3 length: 17 amino acids. Per the germline V gene, CDR1 is LNHDA and CDR2 is SQIVND (reference sequence). V trimming: 3 bases; J trimming: 3 bases; junction bases outside the gene matches: 7. For the CDR3, the DNA is TGTGCCAGTAGTATTCCTAGCGGGAGTGTGGACACCGGGGAGCTGTTTTTT. Translating gives CASSIPSGSVDTGELFF.